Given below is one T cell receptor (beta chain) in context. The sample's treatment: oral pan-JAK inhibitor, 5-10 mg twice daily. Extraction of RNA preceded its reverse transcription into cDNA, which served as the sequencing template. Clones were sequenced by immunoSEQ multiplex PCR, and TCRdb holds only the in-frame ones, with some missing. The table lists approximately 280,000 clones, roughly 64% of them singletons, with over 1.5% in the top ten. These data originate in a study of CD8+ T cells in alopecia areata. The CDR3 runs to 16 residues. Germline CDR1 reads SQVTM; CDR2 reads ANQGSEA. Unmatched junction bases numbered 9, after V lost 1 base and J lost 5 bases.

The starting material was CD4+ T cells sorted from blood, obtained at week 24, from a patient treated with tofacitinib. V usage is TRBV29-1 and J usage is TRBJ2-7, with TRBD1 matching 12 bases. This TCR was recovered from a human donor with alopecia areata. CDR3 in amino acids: CSVEGWRGQGANEQYF. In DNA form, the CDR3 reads TGCAGCGTTGAAGGTTGGCGGGGACAGGGGGCTAACGAGCAGTACTTC.